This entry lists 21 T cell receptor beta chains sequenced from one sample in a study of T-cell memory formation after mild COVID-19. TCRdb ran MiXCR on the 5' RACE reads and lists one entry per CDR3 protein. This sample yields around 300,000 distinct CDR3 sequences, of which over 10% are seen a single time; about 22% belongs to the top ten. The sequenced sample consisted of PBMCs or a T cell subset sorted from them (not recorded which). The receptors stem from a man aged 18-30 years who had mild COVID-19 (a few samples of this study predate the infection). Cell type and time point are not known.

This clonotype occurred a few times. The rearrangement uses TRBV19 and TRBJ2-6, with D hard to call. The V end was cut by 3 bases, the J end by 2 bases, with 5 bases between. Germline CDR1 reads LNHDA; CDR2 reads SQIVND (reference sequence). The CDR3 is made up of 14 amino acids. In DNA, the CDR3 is TGTGCCAGTAGTATGTTGGCTGGGGCCAACGTCCTGACTTTC. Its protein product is CASSMLAGANVLTF.

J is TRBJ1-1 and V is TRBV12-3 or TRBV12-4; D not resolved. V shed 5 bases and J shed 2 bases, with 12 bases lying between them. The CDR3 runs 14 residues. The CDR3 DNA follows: TGTGCCAGCAGTCGCTCACAGCCTAACACTGAAGCTTTCTTT. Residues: CASSRSQPNTEAFF.

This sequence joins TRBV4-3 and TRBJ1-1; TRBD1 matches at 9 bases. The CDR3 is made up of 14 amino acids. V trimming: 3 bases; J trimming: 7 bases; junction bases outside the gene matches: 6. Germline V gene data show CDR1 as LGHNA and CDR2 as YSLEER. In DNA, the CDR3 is TGCGCCAGCAGCCATAACAGGGGGCAGGGTGAAGCTTTCTTT. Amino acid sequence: CASSHNRGQGEAFF.

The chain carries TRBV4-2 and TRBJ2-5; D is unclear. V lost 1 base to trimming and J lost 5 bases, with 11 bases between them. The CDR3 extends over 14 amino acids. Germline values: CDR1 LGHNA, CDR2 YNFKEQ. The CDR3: CASSQAGRDETQYF. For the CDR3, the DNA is TGTGCCAGCAGCCAAGCCGGTAGAGACGAGACCCAGTACTTC.

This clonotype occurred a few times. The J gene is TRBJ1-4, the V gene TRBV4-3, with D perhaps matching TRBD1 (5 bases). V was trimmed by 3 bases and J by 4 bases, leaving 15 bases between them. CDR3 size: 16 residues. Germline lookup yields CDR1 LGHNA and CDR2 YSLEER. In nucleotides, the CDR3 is TGCGCCAGCAGCCAGGAAAGGGGTGGGGATAATGAAAAACTGTTTTTT. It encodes CASSQERGGDNEKLFF.

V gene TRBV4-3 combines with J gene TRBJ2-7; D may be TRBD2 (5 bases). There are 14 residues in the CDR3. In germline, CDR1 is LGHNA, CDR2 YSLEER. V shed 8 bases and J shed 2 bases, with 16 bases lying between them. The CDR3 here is CASSPVAIPYEQYF. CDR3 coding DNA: TGCGCCAGCTCGCCTGTAGCGATCCCCTACGAGCAGTACTTC.

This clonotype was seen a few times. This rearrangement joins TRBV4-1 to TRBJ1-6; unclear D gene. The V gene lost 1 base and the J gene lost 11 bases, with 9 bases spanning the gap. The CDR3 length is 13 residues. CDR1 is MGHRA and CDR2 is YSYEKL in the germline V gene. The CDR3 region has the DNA TGCGCCAGCAGCCAAGGCTCTTGGCCACCCCTCCACTTT. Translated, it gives CASSQGSWPPLHF.

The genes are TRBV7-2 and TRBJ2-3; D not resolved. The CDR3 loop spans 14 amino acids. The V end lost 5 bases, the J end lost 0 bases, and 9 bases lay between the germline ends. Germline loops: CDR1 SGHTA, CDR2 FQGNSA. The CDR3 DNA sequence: TGTGCCAGCAGCCCCCGTCAGAGCACAGATACGCAGTATTTT. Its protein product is CASSPRQSTDTQYF.

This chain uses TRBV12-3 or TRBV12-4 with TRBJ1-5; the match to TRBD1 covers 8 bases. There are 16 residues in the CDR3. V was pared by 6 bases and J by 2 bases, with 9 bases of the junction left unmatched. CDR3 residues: CASSPRTGYGNQPQHF. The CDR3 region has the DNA TGTGCCAGCAGCCCCCGGACAGGGTACGGCAATCAGCCCCAGCATTTT.

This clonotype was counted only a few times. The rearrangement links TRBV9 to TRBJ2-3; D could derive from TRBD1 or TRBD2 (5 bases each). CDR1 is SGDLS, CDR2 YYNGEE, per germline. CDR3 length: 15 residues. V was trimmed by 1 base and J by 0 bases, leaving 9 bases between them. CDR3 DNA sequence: TGTGCCAGCAGCGTAAGGGACCAAAGCACAGATACGCAGTATTTT. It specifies CASSVRDQSTDTQYF.

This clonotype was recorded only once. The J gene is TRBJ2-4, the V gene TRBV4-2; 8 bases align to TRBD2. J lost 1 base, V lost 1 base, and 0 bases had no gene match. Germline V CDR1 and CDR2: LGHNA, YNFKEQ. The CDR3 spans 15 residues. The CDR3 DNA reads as TGTGCCAGCAGCCAAGTAGCGGGGGCCAAAAACATTCAGTACTTC. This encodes CASSQVAGAKNIQYF.

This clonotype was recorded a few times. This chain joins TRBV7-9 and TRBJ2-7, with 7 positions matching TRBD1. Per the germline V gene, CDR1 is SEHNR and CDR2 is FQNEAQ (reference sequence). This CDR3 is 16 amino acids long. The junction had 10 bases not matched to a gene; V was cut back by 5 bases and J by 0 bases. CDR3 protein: CASSATGDRGSYEQYF. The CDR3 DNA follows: TGTGCCAGCAGCGCGACCGGGGACAGAGGCTCCTACGAGCAGTACTTC.

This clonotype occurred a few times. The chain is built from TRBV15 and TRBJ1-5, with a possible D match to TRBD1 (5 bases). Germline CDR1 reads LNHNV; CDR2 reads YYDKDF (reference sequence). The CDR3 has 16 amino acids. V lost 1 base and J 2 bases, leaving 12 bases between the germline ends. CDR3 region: CATSRVRGMGNQPQHF. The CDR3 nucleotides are TGTGCCACCAGCAGAGTAAGGGGAATGGGCAATCAGCCCCAGCATTTT.

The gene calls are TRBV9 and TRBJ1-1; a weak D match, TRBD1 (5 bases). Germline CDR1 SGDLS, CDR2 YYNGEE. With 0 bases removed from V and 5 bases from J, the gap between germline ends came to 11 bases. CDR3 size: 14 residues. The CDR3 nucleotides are TGTGCCAGCAGCGTAGAGGAGGGGAGGACTGAAGCTTTCTTT. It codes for CASSVEEGRTEAFF.

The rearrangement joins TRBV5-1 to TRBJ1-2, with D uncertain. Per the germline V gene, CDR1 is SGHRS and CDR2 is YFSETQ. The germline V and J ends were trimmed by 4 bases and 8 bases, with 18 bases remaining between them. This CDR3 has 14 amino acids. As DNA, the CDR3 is TGCGCCAGCAGCCCAGACGCGCCTGCGAGGGGCTACACCTTC. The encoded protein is CASSPDAPARGYTF.

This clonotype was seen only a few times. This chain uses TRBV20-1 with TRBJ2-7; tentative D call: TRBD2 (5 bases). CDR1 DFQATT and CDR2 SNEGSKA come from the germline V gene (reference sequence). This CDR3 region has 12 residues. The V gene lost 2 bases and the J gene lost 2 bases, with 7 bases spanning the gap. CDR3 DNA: TGCAGTGCTAGACGGGGAGCCTACGAGCAGTACTTC. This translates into CSARRGAYEQYF.

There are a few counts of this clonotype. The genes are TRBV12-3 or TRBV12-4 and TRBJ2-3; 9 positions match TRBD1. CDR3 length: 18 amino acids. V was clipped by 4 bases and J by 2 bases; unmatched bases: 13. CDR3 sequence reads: CASSSSLRDRVNTDTQYF. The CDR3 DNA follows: TGTGCCAGCAGTTCCTCTCTTCGGGACAGGGTTAACACAGATACGCAGTATTTT.

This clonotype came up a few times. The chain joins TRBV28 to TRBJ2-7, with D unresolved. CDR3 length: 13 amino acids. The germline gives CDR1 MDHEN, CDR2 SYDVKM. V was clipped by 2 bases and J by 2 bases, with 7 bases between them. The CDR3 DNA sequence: TGTGCCAGCAGTTTACGTGCAGCCTACGAGCAGTACGTC. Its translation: CASSLRAAYEQYV.

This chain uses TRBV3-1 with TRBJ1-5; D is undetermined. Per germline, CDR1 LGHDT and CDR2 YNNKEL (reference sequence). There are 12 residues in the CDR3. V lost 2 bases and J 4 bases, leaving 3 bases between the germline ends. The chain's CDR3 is CASSQLNQPQHF. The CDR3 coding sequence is TGTGCCAGCAGCCAACTAAATCAGCCCCAGCATTTT.

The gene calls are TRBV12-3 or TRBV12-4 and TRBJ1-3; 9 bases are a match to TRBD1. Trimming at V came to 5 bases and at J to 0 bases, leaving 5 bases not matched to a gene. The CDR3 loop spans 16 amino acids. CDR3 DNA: TGTGCCAGCAGTGGACAGGGGTTGGGCTCTGGAAACACCATATATTTT. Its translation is CASSGQGLGSGNTIYF.

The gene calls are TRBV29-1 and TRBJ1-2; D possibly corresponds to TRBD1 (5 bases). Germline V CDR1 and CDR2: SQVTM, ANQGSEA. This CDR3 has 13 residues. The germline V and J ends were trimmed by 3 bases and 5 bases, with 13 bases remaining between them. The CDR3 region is CSVETDHAYGYTF. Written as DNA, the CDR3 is TGCAGCGTTGAGACAGACCACGCTTATGGCTACACCTTC.